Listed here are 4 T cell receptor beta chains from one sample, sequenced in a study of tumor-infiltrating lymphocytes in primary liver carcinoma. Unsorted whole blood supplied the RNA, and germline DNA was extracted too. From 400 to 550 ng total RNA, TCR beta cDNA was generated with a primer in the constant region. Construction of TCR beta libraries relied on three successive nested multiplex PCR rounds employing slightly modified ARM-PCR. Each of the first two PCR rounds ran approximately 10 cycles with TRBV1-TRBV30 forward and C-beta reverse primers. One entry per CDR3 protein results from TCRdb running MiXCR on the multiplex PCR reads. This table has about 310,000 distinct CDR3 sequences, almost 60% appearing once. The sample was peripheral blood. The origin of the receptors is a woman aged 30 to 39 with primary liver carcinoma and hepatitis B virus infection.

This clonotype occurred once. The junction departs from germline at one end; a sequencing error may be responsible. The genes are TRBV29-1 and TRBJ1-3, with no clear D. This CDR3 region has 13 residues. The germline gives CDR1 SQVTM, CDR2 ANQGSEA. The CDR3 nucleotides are TGCAGCGTTGGTGCTTTCTCTGGAGACACCATATATTTT. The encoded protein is CSVGAFSGDTIYF.

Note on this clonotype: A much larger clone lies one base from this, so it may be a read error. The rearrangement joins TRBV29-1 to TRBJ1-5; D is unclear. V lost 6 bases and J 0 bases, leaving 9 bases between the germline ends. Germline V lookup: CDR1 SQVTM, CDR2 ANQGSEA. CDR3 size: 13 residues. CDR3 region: CSVAEGSNQPQHF. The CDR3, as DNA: TGCAGCGTAGCAGAAGGTAGCAATCAGCCCCAGCATTTT.

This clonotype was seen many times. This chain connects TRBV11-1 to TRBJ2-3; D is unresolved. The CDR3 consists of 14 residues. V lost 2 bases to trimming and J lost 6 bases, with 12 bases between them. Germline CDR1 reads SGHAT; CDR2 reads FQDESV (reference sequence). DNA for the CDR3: TGTGCCAGCAGCTTAAACGCGAGATCGGATACGCAGTATTTT. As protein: CASSLNARSDTQYF. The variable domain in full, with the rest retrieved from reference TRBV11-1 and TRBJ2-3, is EAEVAQSPRYKITEKSQAVAFWCDPISGHATLYWYRQILGQGPELLVQFQDESVVDDSQLPKDRFSAERLKGVDSTLKIQPAELGDSAMYLCASSLNARSDTQYFGPGTRLTVL.

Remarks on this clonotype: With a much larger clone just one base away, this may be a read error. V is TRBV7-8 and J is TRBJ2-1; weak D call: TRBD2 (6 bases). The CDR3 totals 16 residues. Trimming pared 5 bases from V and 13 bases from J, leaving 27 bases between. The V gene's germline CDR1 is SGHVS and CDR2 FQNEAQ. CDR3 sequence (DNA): TGTGCCAGCAGCCGGCCGGGACTTACTCCGCCAAGGCATCAGTTCTTC. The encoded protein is CASSRPGLTPPRHQFF.